Each of the 16 T cell receptor beta chains below was sequenced from the same sample in a study of blood T cell repertoires in COVID-19 (TCRdb year 2020). To prepare the library, the immunoSEQ multiplex PCR assay was applied. In TCRdb, the immuneACCESS table is reduced to in-frame sequences with V and J assigned. These tables do not hold every clone; where another copy was compared, an unresolved V gene accounts for under half, and the others remain unexplained. Within this sample are approximately 91,000 clones, with more than 70% of them counted one time only. Less than 25% of the sample lies in the top ten. The sample comprised peripheral blood. These receptors were collected from a man aged 70 or older with acute or convalescent COVID-19.

The table lists this clone with a count of one. This CDR3 reads CATSDLQGGLAKNIQYF. DNA for the CDR3: TGTGCCACCAGTGATTTGCAGGGGGGACTGGCCAAAAACATTCAGTACTTC. The J gene is TRBJ2-4, the V gene TRBV24-1; D may be TRBD1 (7 bases). From germline, CDR1 is KGHDR and CDR2 SFDVKD. V lost 0 bases, J lost 1 base, and 12 bases lay in between. This CDR3 has 17 residues.

A remark on this clone: Other DNA sequences in the same sample also yield this CDR3. The rearrangement links TRBV24-1 to TRBJ2-3, with 9 bases aligning to TRBD1. Losses at the gene ends were 9 bases for V and 3 bases for J; bases not matched to a gene: 3. The germline V gene has CDR1 KGHDR and CDR2 SFDVKD. The CDR3 is 13 amino acids. CDR3 in amino acids: CATGGQGTDTQYF. For the CDR3, the DNA is TGTGCCACCGGGGGACAGGGAACAGATACGCAGTATTTT.

This clone was counted between two and nine times. The V and J genes are TRBV18 and TRBJ2-7, with D unresolved. The CDR3 is 12 residues long. The ends were cut back, 1 base at V and 2 bases at J, with 3 bases in the middle. Germline V gene lookup returns CDR1 KGHSH and CDR2 LQKENI. The CDR3 region is CASSPRAYEQYF. In DNA, the CDR3 is TGTGCCAGCTCACCACGAGCCTACGAGCAGTACTTC.

This clone appeared a few times. This chain joins TRBV3-1 (or the pseudogene TRBV3-2) and TRBJ1-6; TRBD1 aligns across 9 bases. CDR1 and CDR2 (germline): LGHDT, YNNKEL (reference sequence). J gave up 8 bases and V 5 bases, and 16 bases lay outside the gene matches. This CDR3 comprises 18 residues. Here the CDR3 reads CASSTRDRALFGYSPLHF. The CDR3 region has the DNA TGTGCCAGCAGCACACGGGACAGGGCCCTCTTCGGTTATTCACCCCTCCACTTT.

The rearrangement joins TRBV6-5 to TRBJ1-5; D is uncertain. Trimming took off 7 bases at V and 3 bases at J, with 10 bases between the two ends. Germline V gene lookup returns CDR1 MNHEY and CDR2 SVGAGI. The CDR3 totals 13 residues. The CDR3 is CASTVATNQPQHF. CDR3 bases: TGTGCCAGCACCGTAGCTACCAATCAGCCCCAGCATTTT.

This rearrangement joins TRBV15 to TRBJ2-3, with 12 bases matching TRBD2. In germline, CDR1 is LNHNV, CDR2 YYDKDF (reference sequence). The CDR3 spans 16 residues. The junction had 7 bases not matched to a gene; V was cut back by 5 bases and J by 4 bases. The CDR3 reads CATSPRLAGVADTQYF. The CDR3 DNA reads TGTGCCACCAGCCCCAGACTAGCGGGAGTAGCAGATACGCAGTATTTT.

V gene TRBV29-1 combines with J gene TRBJ2-1; perhaps TRBD2 as D (6 bases). The germline gives CDR1 SQVTM, CDR2 ANQGSEA. Trimming left V 3 bases short and J 4 bases short, with 16 bases between. The CDR3 totals 15 residues. CDR3 loop: CSVDGREALYNEQFF. In nucleotides, the CDR3 is TGCAGCGTTGATGGAAGGGAGGCTCTGTACAATGAGCAGTTCTTC.

This rearrangement joins TRBV4-3 to TRBJ2-1, with 10 bases that match TRBD2. The germline CDR1 and CDR2 sequences are LGHNA and YSLEER. The CDR3 spans 15 residues. V shed 4 bases, J shed 9 bases, and the junction held 9 bases outside the gene matches. The CDR3 nucleotides read TGCGCCAGCAGCCGAGAAGCGGGAGGGGCGGGTGAGCAGTTCTTC. Its translation: CASSREAGGAGEQFF.

A few counts support this clone. The rearrangement joins TRBV3-1 (or the pseudogene TRBV3-2) to TRBJ2-7, with 11 bases lining up with TRBD2. V lost 3 bases and J lost 0; bases outside the gene matches: 1. Germline V gives CDR1 LGHDT, CDR2 YNNKEL (reference sequence). This CDR3 is built from 15 residues. The CDR3 DNA follows: TGTGCCAGCAGCCAGGGGACTAGCGGCTCCTACGAGCAGTACTTC. Translation gives CASSQGTSGSYEQYF.

The chain combines TRBV21-1 with TRBJ2-7; the table assigns TRBD1, which was not confirmed against the DNA. TRBV21-1 is shown as a pseudogene. CDR3 length equals 13 residues. For the CDR3, the DNA is TGTGCCAGCGGAGGGACAGACTCCTACGAGCAGTACTTC. The encoded protein is CASGGTDSYEQYF.

This chain links TRBV18 with TRBJ2-7; 11 bases match TRBD2. Trimming at V came to 3 bases and at J to 6 bases, leaving 16 bases not matched to a gene. The germline V gene encodes CDR1 KGHSH and CDR2 LQKENI. The length of the CDR3 is 18 residues. The CDR3 DNA reads TGTGCCAGCTCACCCCGACGACTAAATAGCGGGAGGGCCCCCGAGCAGTACTTC. Translation: CASSPRRLNSGRAPEQYF.

The rearrangement joins TRBV18 to TRBJ1-2; 7 bases are a match to TRBD1. Germline-derived CDR1 and CDR2 are KGHSH and LQKENI. The CDR3 length is 18 residues. V gave up 4 bases and J gave up 0 bases; unmatched junction bases: 14. The CDR3 region is CASSLQPGQRATNYGYTF. The CDR3 DNA reads as TGTGCCAGCTCACTCCAGCCGGGACAGAGAGCTACTAACTATGGCTACACCTTC. The whole variable domain, filled in from reference TRBV18 and TRBJ1-2, reads NAGVMQNPRHLVRRRGQEARLRCSPMKGHSHVYWYRQLPEEGLKFMVYLQKENIIDESGMPKERFSAEFPKEGPSILRIQQVVRGDSAAYFCASSLQPGQRATNYGYTFGSGTRLTVV.

This chain links TRBV3-1 (or the pseudogene TRBV3-2) with TRBJ2-7; 7 bases fit TRBD2. V was clipped by 4 bases and J by 7 bases; unmatched bases: 4. The CDR3 runs 12 residues. Germline V gene data show CDR1 as LGHDT and CDR2 as YNNKEL (reference sequence). For the CDR3, the DNA is TGTGCCAGCAGCCGCGGGGGATGGGAGCAGTACTTC. Amino acids: CASSRGGWEQYF.

In this sample, this clone turned up once. The rearrangement links TRBV18 to TRBJ2-3; D gene ambiguous. The CDR3 spans 12 residues. With 3 bases removed from V and 2 bases from J, the gap between germline ends came to 3 bases. Germline CDR1 is KGHSH and CDR2 is LQKENI. CDR3 nucleotides: TGTGCCAGCTCACCCAACACAGATACGCAGTATTTT. It yields the protein CASSPNTDTQYF.

Concerning this clone itself: At one end, the junction sequence differs from germline, possibly due to a read error. The chain carries TRBV4-1 and TRBJ2-3, with D possibly matching TRBD2 (6 bases). Per germline, CDR1 MGHRA and CDR2 YSYEKL. The CDR3 spans 16 residues. CDR3 sequence (DNA): TGCGCCAGCACACGGGGGATGGGGAGTAGCACAGCTACGCAGTATTTT. This gives the protein CASTRGMGSSTATQYF.

The rearrangement links TRBV3-1 (or the pseudogene TRBV3-2) to TRBJ2-5; tentatively, D is TRBD1 (6 bases). CDR3 length: 15 amino acids. Germline lookup yields CDR1 LGHDT and CDR2 YNNKEL (reference sequence). Trimming stripped 6 bases from V and 1 base from J, with 15 bases between. CDR3 sequence: CASREPTGTQETQYF. The CDR3 bases are TGTGCCAGCAGGGAACCGACAGGTACCCAAGAGACCCAGTACTTC.